This is a list of T cell receptor beta chains from one sample in a study of T cell responses to AZD1222 COVID-19 vaccine. The assay was immunoSEQ multiplex PCR, and TCRdb's table has in-frame clones only and misses some. The repertoire holds more than 110,000 clones, 85% to 95% seen once, with under 6.5% in the top ten. The sample here was peripheral blood, taken on day 0 of AZD1222 vaccination. The receptors derive from an adult in good health. CDR3s include the opening cysteine and the closing phenylalanine or tryptophan. Each record gives: J gene, clone size, V gene, D gene, CDR3 DNA, CDR3 protein. D genes are given only for firm matches. Some rows have no size entry. The others give once, few or many, or a class for an expanded clone.

J gene: TRBJ1-6; clone size: .; V gene: TRBV7-9; D gene: .; CDR3 DNA: TGTGCCAGCAGCTTAGACCCCTCACCCCTCCACTTT; CDR3 protein: CASSLDPSPLHF
J gene: TRBJ1-2; clone size: .; V gene: TRBV9; D gene: TRBD1; CDR3 DNA: TGTGCCAGCAGCCACGGACAGGGAGCAAACTATGGCTACACCTTC; CDR3 protein: CASSHGQGANYGYTF
J gene: TRBJ2-3; clone size: few; V gene: TRBV5-1; D gene: .; CDR3 DNA: TGCGCCTCTGCGAGGGACACAAGCACAGATACGCAGTATTTT; CDR3 protein: CASARDTSTDTQYF
J gene: TRBJ2-5; clone size: .; V gene: TRBV28; D gene: .; CDR3 DNA: TGTGCCAGCAGTTCCCCCTCCCTCGTGTACCAAGAGACCCAGTACTTC; CDR3 protein: CASSSPSLVYQETQYF
J gene: TRBJ1-5; clone size: .; V gene: TRBV19; D gene: .; CDR3 DNA: TGTGCCAGTAGACGAGGGGCTTATAGCAATCAGCCCCAGCATTTT; CDR3 protein: CASRRGAYSNQPQHF
J gene: TRBJ2-1; clone size: .; V gene: TRBV6-2/TRBV6-3; D gene: TRBD2; CDR3 DNA: TGTGCCAGCAGTTACGCGGGACTAGCCTACAATGAGCAGTTCTTC; CDR3 protein: CASSYAGLAYNEQFF
J gene: TRBJ1-1; clone size: once; V gene: TRBV28; D gene: .; CDR3 DNA: TGTGCCAGCAGTTCCTGGGCCCAACCACAAAACACTGAAGCTTTCTTT; CDR3 protein: CASSSWAQPQNTEAFF
J gene: TRBJ2-1; clone size: .; V gene: TRBV14; D gene: TRBD1; CDR3 DNA: TGTGCCAGCAGCCCGGACAGGGGCAATGAGCAGTTCTTC; CDR3 protein: CASSPDRGNEQFF
J gene: TRBJ1-2; clone size: .; V gene: TRBV27; D gene: .; CDR3 DNA: TGTGCCAGCAGTTTTCACGAGACCCCCGCCAATGGCTACACCTTC; CDR3 protein: CASSFHETPANGYTF
J gene: TRBJ1-2; clone size: .; V gene: TRBV6-5; D gene: TRBD1; CDR3 DNA: TGTGCCAGCAGGGTGGGACAGGGTTATGGCTACACCTTC; CDR3 protein: CASRVGQGYGYTF
J gene: TRBJ2-3; clone size: .; V gene: TRBV24-1; D gene: .; CDR3 DNA: TGTGCCACCAGTGACATATGGACAAGCACAGATACGCAGTATTTT; CDR3 protein: CATSDIWTSTDTQYF
J gene: TRBJ1-1; clone size: .; V gene: TRBV24-1; D gene: .; CDR3 DNA: TGTGCCACCAGTGAAGGGTCGTCTGAAGCTTTCTTT; CDR3 protein: CATSEGSSEAFF
J gene: TRBJ1-1; clone size: .; V gene: TRBV30; D gene: .; CDR3 DNA: TGTGCCTGGAGTAAAGCCTCGGCAACTGAAGCTTTCTTT; CDR3 protein: CAWSKASATEAFF
J gene: TRBJ2-7; clone size: .; V gene: TRBV6-5; D gene: .; CDR3 DNA: TGTGCCAGCAGTTACGAAGCGGGACAGTCCTACGAGCAGTACTTC; CDR3 protein: CASSYEAGQSYEQYF
J gene: TRBJ2-2; clone size: .; V gene: TRBV9; D gene: .; CDR3 DNA: TGTGCCAGCAGCCCAGGGGGGGCCGGGGAGCTGTTTTTT; CDR3 protein: CASSPGGAGELFF
J gene: TRBJ2-5; clone size: .; V gene: TRBV7-9; D gene: .; CDR3 DNA: TGTGCCAGCAGCTTAGAGGGACACAGGGAAGAGACCCAGTACTTC; CDR3 protein: CASSLEGHREETQYF
J gene: TRBJ1-5; clone size: .; V gene: TRBV19; D gene: .; CDR3 DNA: TGTGCCAGTAGTTCTCACAGGAATAGCAATCAGCCCCAGCATTTT; CDR3 protein: CASSSHRNSNQPQHF
J gene: TRBJ2-7; clone size: .; V gene: TRBV6-5; D gene: .; CDR3 DNA: TGTGCCAGCAGTTATAACCTCGGGGGCTCCACCTACGAGCAGTACTTC; CDR3 protein: CASSYNLGGSTYEQYF
J gene: TRBJ2-3; clone size: .; V gene: TRBV14; D gene: .; CDR3 DNA: TGTGCCAGCAGCCAAGTCGGGGAAGATACGCAGTATTTT; CDR3 protein: CASSQVGEDTQYF